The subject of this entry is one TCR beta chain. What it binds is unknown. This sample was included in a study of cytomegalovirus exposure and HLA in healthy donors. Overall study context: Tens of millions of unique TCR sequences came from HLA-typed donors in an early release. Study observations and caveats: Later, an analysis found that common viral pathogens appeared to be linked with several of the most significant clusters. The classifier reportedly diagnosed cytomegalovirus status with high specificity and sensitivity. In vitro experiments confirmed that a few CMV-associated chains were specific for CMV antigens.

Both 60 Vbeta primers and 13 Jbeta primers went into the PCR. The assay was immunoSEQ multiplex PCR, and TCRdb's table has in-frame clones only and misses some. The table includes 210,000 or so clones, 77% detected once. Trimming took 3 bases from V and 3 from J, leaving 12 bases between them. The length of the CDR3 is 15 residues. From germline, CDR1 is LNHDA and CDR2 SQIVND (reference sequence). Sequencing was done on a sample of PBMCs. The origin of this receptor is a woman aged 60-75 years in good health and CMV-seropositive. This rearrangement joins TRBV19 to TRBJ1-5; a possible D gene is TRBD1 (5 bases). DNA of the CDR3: TGTGCCAGTAGTATTGGTACAGGCCTCAATCAGCCCCAGCATTTT. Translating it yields CASSIGTGLNQPQHF. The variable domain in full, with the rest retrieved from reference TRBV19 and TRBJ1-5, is DGGITQSPKYLFRKEGQNVTLSCEQNLNHDAMYWYRQDPGQGLRLIYYSQIVNDFQKGDIAEGYSVSREKKESFPLTVTSAQKNPTAFYLCASSIGTGLNQPQHFGDGTRLSIL.